This TCR beta chain was sequenced in a study of identical twins. Study-level points and caveats: Some out-of-frame alpha sequences were shared by twins, and these showed excess low generation probability. Interpretation of the results relied on cross-sectional statistical analysis and not on following the same donors.

Each cDNA held unique molecular identifiers, and template switching gave it a universal primer site. TCRdb reprocessed the 5' RACE reads with MiXCR, giving one entry per CDR3 protein. The sample consists of around 550,000 distinct CDR3 sequences, roughly 15% of them appearing once. CDR3 length: 16 amino acids. The trim removed 1 base at V and 1 base at J, leaving 3 bases unmatched. The germline CDR1 and CDR2 sequences are SGHDT and YYEEEE. This clonotype was found a few times. The antigen is undetermined. These records were also assigned to another study, of yellow fever vaccine responses in identical twins.

The genes are TRBV5-6 and TRBJ2-2; 8 nucleotides agree with TRBD1. Sequencing was carried out using CD4+ T cells sorted from blood. The origin of this receptor is a woman between 18 and 29 years old in good health. The CDR3 bases are TGTGCCAGCAGCTTGTGGACAGGGAGGAACACCGGGGAGCTGTTTTTT. This sequence encodes CASSLWTGRNTGELFF.